This T cell receptor beta chain is from a study of T cell responses to AZD1222 COVID-19 vaccine. Study-level findings and limits: Spike-specific TCR breadth and depth were elevated following two AZD1222 doses.

Libraries were prepared by immunoSEQ multiplex PCR; TCRdb keeps only in-frame clonotypes and omits some of them. This table holds under 95,000 clones, roughly nine tenths found once. The CDR3 spans 14 residues. CDR1 and CDR2 (germline): SGHRS, YFSETQ. V was pared by 2 bases and J by 1 base, with 9 bases between. Points on this clone: Its antigen remains unidentified. The same CDR3 also results from other DNA sequences found in this sample.

This clonotype was obtained from an adult in good health. The sequencing used peripheral blood, collected on day 0 of AZD1222 vaccination. The chain recombines TRBV5-1 with TRBJ1-1, with D unresolved. The CDR3 DNA reads as TGCGCCAGCAGCTTCGGCCCTTCGAACACTGAAGCTTTCTTT. As protein: CASSFGPSNTEAFF.